The entry below gives a single T cell receptor beta chain sequence along with its context. Only in-frame clones appear in the TCRdb table, and some are missing; sequencing was by immunoSEQ multiplex PCR. The sample has some 80,000 clones; 79% are singletons. The data stem from a study of cytotoxic CD8 clonotypes in ibrutinib-treated CLL. This specimen consisted of PBMCs, obtained after 12 months of ibrutinib treatment. The TCR comes from a human donor with chronic lymphocytic leukemia.

The CDR3 sequence: CASSLVGGWNTEAFF. CDR3 DNA sequence: TGTGCCAGCAGCTTAGTCGGGGGTTGGAACACTGAAGCTTTCTTT. The chain combines TRBV7-8 with TRBJ1-1, with a tentative D call TRBD1 (5 bases). There are 15 residues in the CDR3. CDR1 and CDR2 from the germline V gene are SGHVS and FQNEAQ. The V end lost 1 base, the J end lost 1 base, and 10 bases lay between the germline ends.